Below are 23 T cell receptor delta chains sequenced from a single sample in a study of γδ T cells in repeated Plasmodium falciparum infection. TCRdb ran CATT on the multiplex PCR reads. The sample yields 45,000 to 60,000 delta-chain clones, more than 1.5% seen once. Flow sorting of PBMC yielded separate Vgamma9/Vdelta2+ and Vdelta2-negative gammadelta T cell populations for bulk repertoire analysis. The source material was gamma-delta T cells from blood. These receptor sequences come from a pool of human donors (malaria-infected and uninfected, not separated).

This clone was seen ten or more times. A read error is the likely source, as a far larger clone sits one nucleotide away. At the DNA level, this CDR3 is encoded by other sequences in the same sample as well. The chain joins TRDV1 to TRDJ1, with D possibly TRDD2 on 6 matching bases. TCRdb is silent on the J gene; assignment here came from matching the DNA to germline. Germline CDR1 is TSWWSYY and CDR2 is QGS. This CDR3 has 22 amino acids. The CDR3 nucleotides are TGCGCTCTTGGGGACGCCCCTTCTTCCTTAATCCACCTGATCCAGTACACCGATAAACTCATCTTT. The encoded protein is CALGDAPSSLIHLIQYTDKLIF.

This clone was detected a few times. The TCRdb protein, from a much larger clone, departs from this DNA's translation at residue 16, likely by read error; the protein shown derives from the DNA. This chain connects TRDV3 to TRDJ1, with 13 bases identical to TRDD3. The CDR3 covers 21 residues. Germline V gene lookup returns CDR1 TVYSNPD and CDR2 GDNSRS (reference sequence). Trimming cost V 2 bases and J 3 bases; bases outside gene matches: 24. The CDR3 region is CAFSFLRAYWGIRSYADKLIF. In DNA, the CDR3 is TGTGCCTTTTCCTTCCTACGGGCATACTGGGGGATACGCTCGTACGCCGATAAACTCATCTTT.

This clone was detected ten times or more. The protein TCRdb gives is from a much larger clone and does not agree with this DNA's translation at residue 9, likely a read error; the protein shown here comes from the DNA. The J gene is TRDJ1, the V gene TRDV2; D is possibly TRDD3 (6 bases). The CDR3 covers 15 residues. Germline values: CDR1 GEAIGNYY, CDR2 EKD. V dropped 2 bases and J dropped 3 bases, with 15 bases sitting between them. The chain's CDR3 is CACDMLGGVPDKLIF. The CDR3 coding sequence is TGTGCCTGTGACATGTTGGGGGGGGTACCCGATAAACTCATCTTT.

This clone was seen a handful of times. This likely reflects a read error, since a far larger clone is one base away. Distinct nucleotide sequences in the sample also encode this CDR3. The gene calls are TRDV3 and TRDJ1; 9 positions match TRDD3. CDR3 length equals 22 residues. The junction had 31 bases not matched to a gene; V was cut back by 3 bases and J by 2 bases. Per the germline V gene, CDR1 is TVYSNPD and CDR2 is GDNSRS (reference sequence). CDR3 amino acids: CAFLYSSVLGDTWALGTDKLIF. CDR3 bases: TGTGCCTTCCTTTACTCTTCGGTACTGGGGGACACGTGGGCCTTAGGAACCGATAAACTCATCTTT.

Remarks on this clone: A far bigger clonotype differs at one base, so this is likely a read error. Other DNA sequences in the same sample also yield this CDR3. This CDR3 reads CALGQKKEGAGTREGLIF. CDR3 nucleotide sequence: TGTGCTCTCGGGCAAAAAAAGGAAGGGGCGGGTACGCGAGAAGGACTCATCTTT. V and J are TRDV1 and TRDJ1; no clear D gene. Here the J gene was assigned by germline matching of the DNA, as TCRdb has none. V was clipped by 9 bases and J by 10 bases, with 36 bases between them. The CDR3 covers 18 residues. Looked up from germline, CDR1 is TSWWSYY and CDR2 is QGS.

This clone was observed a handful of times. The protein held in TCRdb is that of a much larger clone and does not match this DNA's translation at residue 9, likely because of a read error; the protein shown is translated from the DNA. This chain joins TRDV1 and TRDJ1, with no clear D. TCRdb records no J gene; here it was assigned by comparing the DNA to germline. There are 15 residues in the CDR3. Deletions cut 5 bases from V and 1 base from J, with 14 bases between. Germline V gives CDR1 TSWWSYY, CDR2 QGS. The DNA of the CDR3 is TGTGCTCTTGGGACCCCCCTAACGTGCACCGATAAACTCATCTTT. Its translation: CALGTPLTCTDKLIF.

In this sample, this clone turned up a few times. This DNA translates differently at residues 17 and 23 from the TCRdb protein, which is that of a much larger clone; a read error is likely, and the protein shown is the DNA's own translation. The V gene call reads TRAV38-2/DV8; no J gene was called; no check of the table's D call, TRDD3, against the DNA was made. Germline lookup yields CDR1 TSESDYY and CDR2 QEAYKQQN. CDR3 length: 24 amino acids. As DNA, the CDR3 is TGTGCTTATAGGAGCTTCGAATACTTCCAAGCTACGTACTGGGGGATATCGGCCACCGATAAACTCACCTTT. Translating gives CAYRSFEYFQATYWGISATDKLTF.

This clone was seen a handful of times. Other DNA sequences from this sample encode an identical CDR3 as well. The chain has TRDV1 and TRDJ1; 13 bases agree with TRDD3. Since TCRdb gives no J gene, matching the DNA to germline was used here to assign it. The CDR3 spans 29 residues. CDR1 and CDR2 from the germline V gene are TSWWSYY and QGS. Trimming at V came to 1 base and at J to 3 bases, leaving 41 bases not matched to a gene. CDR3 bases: TGTGCTCTTGGGGAACATGCCTCCCCGAACTGGGGGATACGCTGGTCTCGTTGGCTCTGGGATTTTGGTCCCGATAAACTCATCTTT. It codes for CALGEHASPNWGIRWSRWLWDFGPDKLIF.

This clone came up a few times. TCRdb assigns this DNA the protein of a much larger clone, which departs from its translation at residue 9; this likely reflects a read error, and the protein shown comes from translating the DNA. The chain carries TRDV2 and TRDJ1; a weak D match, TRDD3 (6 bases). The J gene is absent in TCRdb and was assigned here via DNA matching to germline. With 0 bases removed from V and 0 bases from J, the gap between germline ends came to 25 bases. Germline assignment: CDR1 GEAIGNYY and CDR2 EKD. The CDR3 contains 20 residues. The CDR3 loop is CACDTVGGRYGEPYTDKLIF. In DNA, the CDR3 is TGTGCCTGTGACACCGTTGGTGGGAGATACGGGGAACCGTACACCGATAAACTCATCTTT.

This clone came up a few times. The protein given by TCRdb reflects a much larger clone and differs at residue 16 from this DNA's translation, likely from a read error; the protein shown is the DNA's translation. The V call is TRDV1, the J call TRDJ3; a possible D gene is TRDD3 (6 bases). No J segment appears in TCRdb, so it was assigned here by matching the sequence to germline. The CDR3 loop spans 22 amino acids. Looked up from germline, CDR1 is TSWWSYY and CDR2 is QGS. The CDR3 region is CALGEHGLRRDIGSWGTRQMFF. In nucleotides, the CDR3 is TGTGCTCTTGGGGAACATGGCCTCAGGAGGGATATTGGATCCTGGGGCACCCGACAGATGTTTTTC.

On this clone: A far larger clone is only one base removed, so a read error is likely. CDR3 bases: TGCGCTCTTGGGGACCTCCGTACTGGGGGATACTATAAACTCATCTTT. As protein: CALGDLRTGGYYKLIF. V and J are TRDV1 and TRDJ1; 12 bases fit TRDD3. TCRdb supplies no J gene; here it was assigned by aligning the nucleotide sequence to germline. Per germline, CDR1 TSWWSYY and CDR2 QGS. This CDR3 is 16 amino acids long.

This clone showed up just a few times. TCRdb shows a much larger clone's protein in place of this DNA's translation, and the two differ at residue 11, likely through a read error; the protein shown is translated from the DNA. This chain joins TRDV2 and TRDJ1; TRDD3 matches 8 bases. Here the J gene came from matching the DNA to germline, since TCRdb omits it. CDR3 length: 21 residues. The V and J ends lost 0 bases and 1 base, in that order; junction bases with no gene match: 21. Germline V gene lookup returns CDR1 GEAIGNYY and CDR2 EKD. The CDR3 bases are TGTGCCTGTGACACCCTCACCTTATCTGTACCGGGGGATAATCGCACCGATAAACTCATCTTT. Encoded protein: CACDTLTLSVPGDNRTDKLIF.

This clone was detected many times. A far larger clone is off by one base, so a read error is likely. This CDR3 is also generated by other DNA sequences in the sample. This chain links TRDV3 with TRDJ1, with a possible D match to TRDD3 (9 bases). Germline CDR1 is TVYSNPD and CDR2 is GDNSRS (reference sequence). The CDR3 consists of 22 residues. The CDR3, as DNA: TGCGCCTTTAAGGCCTTCCTAGATTTTATTTACTGGGGGACGTCGTACACCGATAAACTCATCTTT. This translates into CAFKAFLDFIYWGTSYTDKLIF.

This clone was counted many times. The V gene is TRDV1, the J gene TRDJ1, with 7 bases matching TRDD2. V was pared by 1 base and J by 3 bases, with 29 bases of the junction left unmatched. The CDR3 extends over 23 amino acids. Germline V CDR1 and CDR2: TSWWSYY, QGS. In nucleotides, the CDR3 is TGTGCTCTTGGGGAACCCTCTTTTAATAGCGGCCTTCCTCGGTACTGGAAGGCCGATAAACTCATCTTT. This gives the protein CALGEPSFNSGLPRYWKADKLIF.

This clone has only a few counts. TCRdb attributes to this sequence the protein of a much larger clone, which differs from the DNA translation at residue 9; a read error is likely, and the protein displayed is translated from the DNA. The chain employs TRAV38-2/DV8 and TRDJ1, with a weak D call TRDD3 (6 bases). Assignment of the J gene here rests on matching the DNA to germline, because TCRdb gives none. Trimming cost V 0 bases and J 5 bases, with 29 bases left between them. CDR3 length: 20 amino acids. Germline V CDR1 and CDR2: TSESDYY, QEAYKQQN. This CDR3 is CAYRSGTAYRVGDRRDKLIF. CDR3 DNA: TGTGCTTATAGGAGCGGCACTGCTTACCGAGTCGGGGATCGCAGGGATAAACTCATCTTT.

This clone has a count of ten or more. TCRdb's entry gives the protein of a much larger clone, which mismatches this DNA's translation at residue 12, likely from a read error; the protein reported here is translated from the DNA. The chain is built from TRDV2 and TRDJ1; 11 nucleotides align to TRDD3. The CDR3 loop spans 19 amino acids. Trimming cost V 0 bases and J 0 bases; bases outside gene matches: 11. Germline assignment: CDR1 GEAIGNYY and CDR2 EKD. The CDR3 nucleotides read TGTGCCTGTGACACCGTTTCTGGGGGATACTCCGAGTACACCGATAAACTCATCTTT. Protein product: CACDTVSGGYSEYTDKLIF.

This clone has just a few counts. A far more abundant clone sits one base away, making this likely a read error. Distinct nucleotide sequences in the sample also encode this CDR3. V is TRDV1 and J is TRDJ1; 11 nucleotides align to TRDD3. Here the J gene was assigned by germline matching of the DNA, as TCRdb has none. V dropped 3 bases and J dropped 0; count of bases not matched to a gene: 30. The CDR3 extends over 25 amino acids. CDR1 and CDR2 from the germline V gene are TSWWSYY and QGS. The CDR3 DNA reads TGTGCTCTTGGGGAGAAAATCCCTACGGGACGCCACTCTTGGGGGATACGCCGTAACACCGATAAACTCATCTTT. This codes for CALGEKIPTGRHSWGIRRNTDKLIF.

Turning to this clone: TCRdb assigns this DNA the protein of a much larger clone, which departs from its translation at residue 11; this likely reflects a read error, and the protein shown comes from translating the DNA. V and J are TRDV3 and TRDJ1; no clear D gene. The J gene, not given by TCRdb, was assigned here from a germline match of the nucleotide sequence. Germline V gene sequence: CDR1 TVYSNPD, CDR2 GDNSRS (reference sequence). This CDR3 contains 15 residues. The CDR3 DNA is TGTGCCTTTGCCCGTGAGGGCCCTGGAACCGAGAAACTCATCTTT. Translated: CAFAREGPGTEKLIF.

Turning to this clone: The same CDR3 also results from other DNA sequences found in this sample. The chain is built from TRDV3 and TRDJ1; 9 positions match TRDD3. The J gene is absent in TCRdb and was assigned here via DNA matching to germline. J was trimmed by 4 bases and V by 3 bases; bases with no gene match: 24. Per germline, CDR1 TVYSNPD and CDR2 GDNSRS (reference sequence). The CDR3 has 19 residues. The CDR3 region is CAFQKAFLYWGTGYDKLIF. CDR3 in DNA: TGTGCCTTCCAGAAGGCCTTCCTGTACTGGGGGACCGGGTACGATAAACTCATCTTT. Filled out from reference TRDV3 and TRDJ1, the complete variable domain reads CDKVTQSSPDQTVASGSEVVLLCTYDTVYSNPDLFWYRIRPDYSFQFVFYGDNSRSEGADFTQGRFSVKHILTQKAFHLVISPVRTEDSATYYCAFQKAFLYWGTGYDKLIFGKGTRVTVEP.

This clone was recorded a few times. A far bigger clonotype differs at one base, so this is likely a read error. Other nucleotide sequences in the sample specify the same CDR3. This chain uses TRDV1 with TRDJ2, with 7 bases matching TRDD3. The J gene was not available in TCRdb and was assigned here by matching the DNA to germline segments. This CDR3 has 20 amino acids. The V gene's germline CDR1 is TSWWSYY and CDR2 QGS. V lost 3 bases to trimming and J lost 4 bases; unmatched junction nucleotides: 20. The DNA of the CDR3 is TGTGCTCTTGGGGAGACCTTAACCAGTACGGGGGGATTAAGGACAGCACAACTCTTCTTT. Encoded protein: CALGETLTSTGGLRTAQLFF.

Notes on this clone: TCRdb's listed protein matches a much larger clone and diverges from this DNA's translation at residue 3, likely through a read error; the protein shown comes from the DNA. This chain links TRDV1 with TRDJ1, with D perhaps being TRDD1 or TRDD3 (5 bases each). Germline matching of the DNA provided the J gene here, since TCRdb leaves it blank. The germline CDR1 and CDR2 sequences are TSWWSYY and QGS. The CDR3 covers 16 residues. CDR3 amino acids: CARGEIRQGYTDKLIF. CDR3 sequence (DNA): TGTGCTCGTGGGGAAATCCGTCAGGGGTACACCGATAAACTCATCTTT.

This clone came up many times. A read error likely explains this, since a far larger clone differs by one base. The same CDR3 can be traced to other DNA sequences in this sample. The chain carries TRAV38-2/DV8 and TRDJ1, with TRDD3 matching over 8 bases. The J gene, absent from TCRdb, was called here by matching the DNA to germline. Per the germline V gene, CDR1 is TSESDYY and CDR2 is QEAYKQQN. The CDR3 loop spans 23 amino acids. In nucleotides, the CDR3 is TGTGCCTATAGGAGCCGCCGACCCCAAACCGCCCGGGGATACACCGAGTACACCGATAAACTCATCTTT. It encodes CAYRSRRPQTARGYTEYTDKLIF.

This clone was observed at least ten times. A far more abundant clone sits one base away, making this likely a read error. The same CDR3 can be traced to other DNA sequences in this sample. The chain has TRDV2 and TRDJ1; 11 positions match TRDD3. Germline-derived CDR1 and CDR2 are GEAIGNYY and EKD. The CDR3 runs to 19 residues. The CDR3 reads CACDTVSGGYSGYTDKLIF. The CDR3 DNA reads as TGTGCCTGTGACACCGTTTCTGGGGGATACTCCGGGTACACTGATAAACTCATCTTT.